This T cell receptor (beta chain) originates from a study of Ad26.COV2.S vaccination and SARS-CoV-2 variants. Looking at the study overall: Trial arm assignment for the donor was COV1001 Ad26.COV2.S. Participants got Ad26.COV2.S intramuscularly, once or twice 56 days apart.

Treatment of the sample: about 20 received Ad26.COV2.S at low or high dose, single or two shots; 5 received placebo; per-sample allocation not given. Samples came from day 63 after the first vaccine or placebo injection. Adults aged 18-55 years in Boston included the donor. Study-level findings and limits: Spike-specific TCR breadth ran higher among vaccine recipients than placebo recipients.

The assay was immunoSEQ multiplex PCR, and TCRdb's table has in-frame clones only and misses some. The data hold 300,000 to 400,000 clones, with about 85% observed a single time. In the case of this clone: Its specificity is not known.

This specimen was peripheral blood, taken in a trial of Ad26.COV2.S vaccine versus placebo. This TCR was recovered from a person between 18 and 65 years old who received the Ad26.COV2.S COVID-19 vaccine or a placebo.

DNA of the CDR3: TGTGCCAGCAGTCTAACGGCCGGGGGATGGGAGACCCAGTACTTC. It is translated as CASSLTAGGWETQYF. This rearrangement joins TRBV3-1 (or the pseudogene TRBV3-2) to TRBJ2-5; possibly TRBD2 for D (6 bases). The CDR3 is made up of 15 amino acids. V lost 6 bases, J lost 5 bases, and 19 bases lay in between. The germline gives CDR1 LGHDT, CDR2 YNNKEL (reference sequence).